This TCR beta chain was sequenced for a study of shared clonotypes between healthy human individuals. Study results and caveats: Clonotypes shared by all four donors outscored non-shared clonotypes in generation probability.

Measured with immunoSEQ multiplex PCR; TCRdb has only the in-frame clones, and not every one. The sample lists approximately 2.5 million clones, 80% to 95% occurring once. Between the trimmed V and J ends, which lost 3 bases and 1 base, there was a span of 8 bases. Germline V CDR1 and CDR2: SGHNT, YYREEE (reference sequence). The CDR3 runs 15 residues. Comments on this clone: What it binds is unknown. Other DNA sequences in the same sample also yield this CDR3.

This sequence originates from a man aged 18 to 30 in good health. Some clones in this sample may be carry-over from other donors' samples. J is TRBJ2-6 and V is TRBV5-4; D perhaps matches TRBD1 (6 bases). Sequenced material: naive CD4+ T cells from PBMCs. Documented subset: CD45RA+ positively selected. The CDR3 is CASSSQGSGANVLTF. CDR3 nucleotides: TGTGCCAGCAGCTCACAGGGATCTGGGGCCAACGTCCTGACTTTC.